This is a list of T cell receptor beta chains from one sample in a study of T cell repertoires in cytomegalovirus infection. One entry per CDR3 protein, called by TCRdb with MiXCR from the reads. This sample has 400,000 or so distinct CDR3 sequences, with around 18% found just once. The specimen sequenced was PBMCs. The receptor set was obtained from a human donor in good health (CMV status not recorded). Some clones in this sample may be carry-over from other donors' samples. Each CDR3 is given with its conserved first and last residue. A D gene is named only where the DNA matches it firmly. Part of the rows lack a size; the others show once, few, many or a class for expanded clones.

v_gene	abundance	d_gene	j_gene	CDR3nt	CDR3aa
TRBV5-6	NA	TRBD2	TRBJ2-1	TGTGCCAGCAGCCCGGGACTAGCGGGACGGCCGGGGAATGAGCAGTTCTTC	CASSPGLAGRPGNEQFF
TRBV6-2/TRBV6-3	NA	NA	TRBJ2-5	TGTGCCAGCAGTTACTCCGCACTTCAAGAGACCCAGTACTTC	CASSYSALQETQYF
TRBV19	few	NA	TRBJ2-5	TGTGCCAGTAGTATTTGGGTTGAGGGGCAAGAGACCCAGTACTTC	CASSIWVEGQETQYF
TRBV20-1	NA	NA	TRBJ2-3	TGCAGTGCACTAAGCGGGAGCACAGATACGCAGTATTTT	CSALSGSTDTQYF
TRBV7-9	many	TRBD2	TRBJ2-2	TGTGCCAGCAGCTCGGGACTAGCGGGGAACACCGGGGAGCTGTTTTTT	CASSSGLAGNTGELFF
TRBV27	NA	NA	TRBJ2-2	TGTGCCAGCAGCACGAGGGGGGCGGCCGGGGAGCTGTTTTTT	CASSTRGAAGELFF
TRBV5-5	NA	NA	TRBJ1-6	TGTGCCAGCAGCTTGGTGGACAGCAGCTCCTATAATTCACCCCTCCACTTT	CASSLVDSSSYNSPLHF
TRBV7-9	few	TRBD1	TRBJ1-2	TGTGCCAGCAGCTTAGTATCAGGGGGCTCGCAGACCATTGGCTACACCTTC	CASSLVSGGSQTIGYTF
TRBV5-1	few	TRBD2	TRBJ2-3	TGCGCCAGCAGCTTACCTCTAGCGGGAGTAGAGGATACGCAGTATTTT	CASSLPLAGVEDTQYF
TRBV6-1	many	NA	TRBJ2-3	TGTGCCAGCAGTGGTCTTGGGGTCCCAGATACGCAGTATTTT	CASSGLGVPDTQYF
TRBV7-2	many	NA	TRBJ1-1	TGTGCCAGCAGCTTAGTAGGTTGGACTGAAGCTTTCTTT	CASSLVGWTEAFF
TRBV3-1	NA	NA	TRBJ2-1	TGTGCCAGCAGCCAACGGAAACGCTCCTACAATGAGCAGTTCTTC	CASSQRKRSYNEQFF
TRBV29-1	few	TRBD1	TRBJ2-5	TGCAGCGTTGAAGGTGGGACAGGTTTAATTGAGACCCAGTACTTC	CSVEGGTGLIETQYF
TRBV7-2	many	TRBD2	TRBJ2-1	TGTGCCAGCCGCTCAGTTGGGGGGGTGAGCAATGAGCAGTTCTTC	CASRSVGGVSNEQFF
TRBV7-2	many	NA	TRBJ2-7	TGTGCCAGCAGCTTCCGGGCCCGGGAGCAGTACTTC	CASSFRAREQYF
TRBV7-2	many	TRBD2	TRBJ2-2	TGTGCCAGCAGCTCGAGACTAGCGAGGTTGGGGGAGCTGTTTTTT	CASSSRLARLGELFF
TRBV5-5	NA	NA	TRBJ1-4	TGTGCCAGCAGCTTGACACCTCAGGAAAAACTGTTTTTT	CASSLTPQEKLFF
TRBV7-8	NA	NA	TRBJ2-2	TGTGCCAGCAGCTTATGGGCGGGGGACACCGGGGAGCTGTGGTTT	CASSLWAGDTGELWF
TRBV5-6	NA	NA	TRBJ2-5	TGTGCCAGCAGCGGGTGGACACGGCCAGGACCCCAGTACTTC	CASSGWTRPGPQYF
TRBV7-9	few	NA	TRBJ1-6	TGTGCCAGCAACCGGGGACCGAATTCACCCCTCCACTTT	CASNRGPNSPLHF
TRBV29-1	once	TRBD2	TRBJ2-3	TGCAGCGCCCGGACTAGCGGGGCCCATACGCAGTATTTT	CSARTSGAHTQYF
TRBV15	once	NA	TRBJ2-4	TGTGCCACCAGCGCGGGCCAGATTGACGCTCAGTACTTC	CATSAGQIDAQYF
TRBV11-2	many	TRBD2	TRBJ2-3	TGTGCCAGCAGCTGGATTCGGACTAGCGGGAGGGCCTTGTCGCCAGATACGCAGTATTTT	CASSWIRTSGRALSPDTQYF
TRBV12-3/TRBV12-4	NA	NA	TRBJ1-5	TGTGCCAGCAGTCCAGCACCCGCCCAGCCCCAGCATTTT	CASSPAPAQPQHF
TRBV7-2	many	NA	TRBJ2-1	TGTGCCAGCAGCCCCGTTAGAAGAACCTACAATGAGCAGTTCTTC	CASSPVRRTYNEQFF
TRBV7-8	many	TRBD2	TRBJ2-7	TGTGCCAGCAGCCGACTAGCGGGGATCTCCTACGAGCAGTACTTC	CASSRLAGISYEQYF
TRBV29-1	few	TRBD2	TRBJ2-3	TGCAGCGTTTGGTCTAGCGGAGCGGTGGATACGCAGTATTTT	CSVWSSGAVDTQYF
TRBV4-3	NA	NA	TRBJ1-5	TGCGCCAGCAGCCAAGATACCCGTCTGGGTCCCCAGCATTTT	CASSQDTRLGPQHF
TRBV2	few	NA	TRBJ2-3	TGTGCCAGCAGTGAACGGCGGCCGAGCACAGATACGCAGTATTTT	CASSERRPSTDTQYF
TRBV11-2	NA	TRBD1	TRBJ2-5	TGTGCCAGCAGCTTATCTTGGGACAGGGCTGGGGAGACCCAGTACTTC	CASSLSWDRAGETQYF